The 23 T cell receptor beta chains presented below share a single source sample, sequenced in a study of blood T cells in healthy people across ages. Then a second PCR, running about 6 to 12 cycles, was carried out with a sample-barcoded 5' primer and a J-beta primer mix. TCRdb ran MiXCR on the 5' RACE reads and lists one entry per CDR3 protein. The repertoire holds 750,000 to 950,000 distinct CDR3 sequences, with around 29% as singletons. These data also featured in a second study, about T cells of mothers and their children.

The sequenced material came from blood. These receptors were collected from a woman aged 40 to 50 in good health.

Comment on this clonotype: A read error may explain this, as a much larger clone is one base away. This sequence joins TRBV7-3 and TRBJ2-3; 12 bases are a match to TRBD2. This CDR3 region has 16 residues. The J segment lost 8 bases and the V segment lost 2 bases, leaving 8 bases of the junction unmatched. CDR1 and CDR2 (germline): SGHTA, FQGTGA. CDR3 sequence reads: CASSLLAGGQSGTQYF. As DNA, the CDR3 is TGTGCCAGCAGCTTACTAGCGGGGGGGCAGTCAGGTACGCAGTATTTT.

The chain's CDR3 is CAISDPPGGQETQYF. DNA for the CDR3: TGTGCCATCAGTGACCCTCCGGGAGGCCAAGAGACCCAGTACTTC. V gene TRBV10-3 combines with J gene TRBJ2-5; 7 bases agree with TRBD2. CDR1 ENHRY and CDR2 SYGVKD come from the germline V gene. The CDR3 length is 15 residues. The V segment lost 3 bases and the J segment 1 base; nucleotides outside the gene matches: 5.

The sample holds a few counts of this clonotype. This rearrangement joins TRBV28 to TRBJ2-4; tentatively, D is TRBD1 (5 bases). The germline CDR1 and CDR2 sequences are MDHEN and SYDVKM. V was pared by 6 bases and J by 0 bases, with 15 bases between. This CDR3 has 16 residues. This CDR3 reads CASSPQDTLAKNIQYF. The CDR3 coding sequence is TGTGCCAGCAGCCCCCAGGACACTCTAGCCAAAAACATTCAGTACTTC.

This chain links TRBV7-9 with TRBJ2-3; no clear D gene. Germline assignment: CDR1 SEHNR and CDR2 FQNEAQ (reference sequence). The CDR3 consists of 12 residues. With 3 bases removed from V and 5 bases from J, the gap between germline ends came to 6 bases. CDR3 coding DNA: TGTGCCAGCAGCTTTTCCCAAGATACGCAGTATTTT. Translating gives CASSFSQDTQYF. Full variable domain (remainder filled in from reference TRBV7-9 and TRBJ2-3): DTGVSQNPRHKITKRGQNVTFRCDPISEHNRLYWYRQTLGQGPEFLTYFQNEAQLEKSRLLSDRFSAERPKGSFSTLEIQRTEQGDSAMYLCASSFSQDTQYFGPGTRLTVL.

This clonotype was counted only a few times. A junction boundary mismatches the germline segment, possibly from a read error. The CDR3 DNA reads as TGTGCCAGCAGCTTAGCAGCAGGGGCTAGCACAGGTACGCAGTATTTT. Its translation: CASSLAAGASTGTQYF. V is TRBV7-6 and J is TRBJ2-3; tentatively, D is TRBD1 (6 bases). This CDR3 has 16 residues. Germline V gene data show CDR1 as SGHVS and CDR2 as FNYEAQ. Drawing the rest from reference TRBV7-6 and TRBJ2-3, the complete variable domain is GAGVSQSPRYKVTKRGQDVALRCDPISGHVSLYWYRQALGQGPEFLTYFNYEAQQDKSGLPNDRFSAERPEGSISTLTIQRTEQRDSAMYRCASSLAAGASTGTQYFGPGTRLTVL.

This clonotype has a handful of counts. CDR3 sequence: CASSPRAYNYGYTF. CDR3 DNA sequence: TGTGCCAGCTCACCAAGGGCCTATAACTATGGCTACACCTTC. The gene calls are TRBV18 and TRBJ1-2; D remains unclear. CDR1 and CDR2 from the germline V gene are KGHSH and LQKENI. V gave up 2 bases and J gave up 1 base, with 8 bases separating them. CDR3 length: 14 residues.

This clonotype appeared a few times. The chain recombines TRBV7-2 with TRBJ2-3; possibly TRBD2 for D (6 bases). This CDR3 contains 15 residues. CDR1 is SGHTA, CDR2 FQGNSA, per germline. V lost 5 bases, J lost 0 bases, and 12 bases lay in between. CDR3 amino acids: CASSLDYFSTDTQYF. CDR3 in DNA: TGTGCCAGCAGCCTGGACTACTTTAGCACAGATACGCAGTATTTT. The full variable domain, in which reference TRBV7-2 and TRBJ2-3 provide the parts outside the CDR3, is GAGVSQSPSNKVTEKGKDVELRCDPISGHTALYWYRQSLGQGLEFLIYFQGNSAPDKSGLPSDRFSAERTGGSVSTLTIQRTQQEDSAVYLCASSLDYFSTDTQYFGPGTRLTVL.

This clonotype showed up many times. This chain connects TRBV5-1 to TRBJ1-2; no clear D gene. The germline V gene has CDR1 SGHRS and CDR2 YFSETQ. The germline V and J ends were trimmed by 4 bases and 0 bases, with 10 bases remaining between them. CDR3 length equals 14 residues. CDR3 region: CASSPELANYGYTF. The CDR3 bases are TGCGCCAGCAGCCCGGAGCTCGCTAACTATGGCTACACCTTC. The whole variable domain, filled in from reference TRBV5-1 and TRBJ1-2, reads KAGVTQTPRYLIKTRGQQVTLSCSPISGHRSVSWYQQTPGQGLQFLFEYFSETQRNKGNFPGRFSGRQFSNSRSEMNVSTLELGDSALYLCASSPELANYGYTFGSGTRLTVV.

This clonotype has just a few counts. V gene TRBV6-6 combines with J gene TRBJ2-2; tentatively, D is TRBD1 (5 bases). The CDR3 runs 14 residues. With 4 bases removed from V and 5 bases from J, the gap between germline ends came to 11 bases. CDR1 MNHNY and CDR2 SVGAGI come from the germline V gene (reference sequence). The DNA of the CDR3 is TGTGCCAGCAGTTTCCAGGGAAGAACCGGGGAGCTGTTTTTT. This encodes CASSFQGRTGELFF.

Of note for this clonotype: A much larger clone differs by one base, so this may be a read error. The rearrangement links TRBV29-1 to TRBJ2-7; maybe TRBD1 (5 bases). The CDR3 totals 13 residues. CDR1 is SQVTM, CDR2 ANQGSEA, per germline. The chain's CDR3 is CSAEDPRVDEQYF. Written as DNA, the CDR3 is TGCAGCGCTGAAGATCCCAGGGTGGACGAGCAGTACTTC.

There are many counts of this clonotype. DNA for the CDR3: TGTGCCAGCAGCGTAGAGGGGGTCAACACAGATACGCAGTATTTT. Its translation: CASSVEGVNTDTQYF. The chain employs TRBV9 and TRBJ2-3, with D tentatively TRBD1 (6 bases). In germline, CDR1 is SGDLS, CDR2 YYNGEE. V shed 0 bases and J shed 2 bases, with 10 bases lying between them. The CDR3 contains 15 residues.

In its sample, this clonotype was seen many times. This chain links TRBV5-5 with TRBJ1-5; 12 nucleotides agree with TRBD1. V lost 3 bases to trimming and J lost 3 bases; unmatched junction nucleotides: 10. There are 18 residues in the CDR3. Germline V CDR1 and CDR2: SGHKS, YYEKEE (reference sequence). The CDR3 loop is CASSYGTGGFRNNQPQHF. In DNA form, the CDR3 reads TGTGCCAGCAGCTACGGGACAGGGGGCTTTCGGAACAATCAGCCCCAGCATTTT.

This clonotype was detected ten times or more. The chain is built from TRBV6-5 and TRBJ1-5, with 7 bases lining up with TRBD1. J was trimmed by 5 bases and V by 4 bases; bases with no gene match: 2. This CDR3 region has 13 residues. Germline CDR1 MNHEY, CDR2 SVGAGI. The CDR3 is CASSWDRYQPQHF. CDR3 nucleotides: TGTGCCAGCAGTTGGGACAGATATCAGCCCCAGCATTTT.

This clonotype has more than one count but fewer than ten. This chain uses TRBV27 with TRBJ2-7; TRBD1 aligns across 12 bases. The V gene's germline CDR1 is MNHEY and CDR2 SMNVEV (reference sequence). The length of the CDR3 is 14 residues. V lost 6 bases to trimming and J lost 6 bases; unmatched junction nucleotides: 6. This CDR3 reads CASRRDRGLSEQYF. The CDR3 nucleotides are TGTGCCAGCAGGAGGGACAGGGGGCTCAGCGAGCAGTACTTC.

This clonotype has more than one count but fewer than ten. The chain is built from TRBV7-9 and TRBJ2-7; D tentatively fits TRBD1 or TRBD2 (5 bases each). The CDR3 runs to 15 residues. Trimming pared 6 bases from V and 7 bases from J, leaving 22 bases between. Germline V gene sequence: CDR1 SEHNR, CDR2 FQNEAQ (reference sequence). CDR3 in amino acids: CASRPRRGPAHEQYF. The CDR3 DNA reads as TGTGCCAGCAGACCTCGTAGGGGACCCGCCCATGAGCAGTACTTC.

This clonotype was counted ten times or more. V usage is TRBV7-6 and J usage is TRBJ1-6, with 9 bases fitting TRBD1. This CDR3 region has 14 residues. V lost 5 bases and J lost 10; bases outside the gene matches: 6. CDR1 is SGHVS, CDR2 FNYEAQ, per germline. This CDR3 reads CASSRGQGESPLHF. Written as DNA, the CDR3 is TGTGCCAGCAGCAGGGGACAGGGCGAATCACCCCTCCACTTT.

This clonotype was recorded a few times. The chain links TRBV27 to TRBJ1-2; the match to TRBD1 covers 7 bases. CDR1 and CDR2 from the germline V gene are MNHEY and SMNVEV (reference sequence). The CDR3 extends over 13 amino acids. Unmatched junction bases numbered 7, after V lost 7 bases and J lost 5 bases. This CDR3 reads CASNSATGYGYTF. CDR3 coding DNA: TGTGCCAGCAATTCCGCGACAGGGTATGGCTACACCTTC.

The V call is TRBV6-1, the J call TRBJ2-1; 10 bases agree with TRBD2. The J call may not be correct, given that the DNA end is closer to TRBJ2-7. The CDR3 extends over 19 amino acids. Germline V CDR1 and CDR2: MNHNS, SASEGT. The DNA for the CDR3 is TGTGCCAGCAGAATTGGACTAGCGGCGATGAGACCCTCCTACAATGAGCAGTACTTC. This translates into CASRIGLAAMRPSYNEQYF.

The gene calls are TRBV5-1 and TRBJ2-5; D gene uncertain. V gave up 5 bases and J gave up 5 bases, with 10 bases separating them. The CDR3 totals 12 residues. Germline assignment: CDR1 SGHRS and CDR2 YFSETQ. CDR3 DNA sequence: TGCGCCAGCAGGCCCTCGGAGGAGACCCAGTACTTC. Translation: CASRPSEETQYF.

CDR3 sequence reads: CASSLLGPGAYEQYF. CDR3 sequence (DNA): TGCGCCAGCAGCTTGCTAGGTCCGGGAGCCTACGAGCAGTACTTC. The chain employs TRBV5-1 and TRBJ2-7; the D gene is possibly TRBD2 (6 bases). The CDR3 loop spans 15 amino acids. V lost 1 base and J 2 bases, leaving 13 bases between the germline ends. The germline gives CDR1 SGHRS, CDR2 YFSETQ.

This chain joins TRBV29-1 and TRBJ1-5; 9 bases fit TRBD1. From germline, CDR1 is SQVTM and CDR2 ANQGSEA. V trimming: 6 bases; J trimming: 3 bases; junction bases outside the gene matches: 3. CDR3 length: 13 residues. This chain's CDR3 is CSVGDRANQPQHF. CDR3 DNA: TGCAGCGTAGGGGACAGGGCCAATCAGCCCCAGCATTTT.

A note on this clonotype: A read error may produce the germline difference seen at one junction end. The chain carries TRBV5-1 and TRBJ2-5; 9 nucleotides align to TRBD1. With the DNA end fitting TRBJ2-7 better, the J assignment may be wrong. The CDR3 has 16 residues. The germline CDR1 and CDR2 sequences are SGHRS and YFSETQ. CDR3: CGSSLGTGTGRYEQYF. The CDR3 DNA is TGCGGCAGCAGCTTGGGGACGGGGACAGGGCGATACGAGCAGTACTTC.

A word on this clonotype: The junction departs from germline at one end; a sequencing error may be responsible. The chain recombines TRBV2 with TRBJ1-2; D is ambiguous. CDR3 length equals 15 residues. Germline CDR1 reads SNHLY; CDR2 reads FYNNEI. The DNA for the CDR3 is TGCGCCAGCAGTGATCCTGGAGGGACTAACTATGGCTACACCTTC. Encoded protein: CASSDPGGTNYGYTF. The whole variable domain, remainder taken from reference TRBV2 and TRBJ1-2, is EPEVTQTPSHQVTQMGQEVILRCVPISNHLYFYWYRQILGQKVEFLVSFYNNEISEKSEIFDDQFSVERPDGSNFTLKIRSTKLEDSAMYFCASSDPGGTNYGYTFGSGTRLTVV.